The 7 T cell receptor beta chains below come from one sample, sequenced in a study of blood T cell repertoires in COVID-19. Sequenced by immunoSEQ multiplex PCR; TCRdb stores in-frame clones only, minus some. The table has roughly 190,000 clones, around nine tenths seen once. Specimen: peripheral blood. The receptors derive from an older man with acute or convalescent COVID-19.

This clone has a handful of counts. This sequence joins TRBV24-1 and TRBJ2-7; 8 nucleotides line up with TRBD1. V lost 5 bases to trimming and J lost 6 bases; unmatched junction nucleotides: 5. CDR3 length: 13 residues. Germline CDR1 is KGHDR and CDR2 is SFDVKD. CDR3 coding DNA: TGTGCCACCAGTGTGCAGGGGGCAAGCGAGCAGTACTTC. Translated: CATSVQGASEQYF.

The CDR3 bases are TGTGCCAGTAGTACTGACAGGGCGGGTAGCTATGGCTACACCTTC. Amino acids: CASSTDRAGSYGYTF. The J gene is TRBJ1-2, the V gene TRBV19, with 7 bases that match TRBD1. The V gene end was trimmed by 4 bases and the J gene end by 4 bases; junction bases not matched to a gene: 9. CDR1 is LNHDA and CDR2 is SQIVND in the germline V gene (reference sequence). The CDR3 is 15 residues long.

The rearrangement links TRBV9 to TRBJ2-1, with a possible D match to TRBD2 (6 bases). V lost 1 base and J 0 bases, leaving 8 bases between the germline ends. Germline assignment: CDR1 SGDLS and CDR2 YYNGEE. The CDR3 is 15 residues long. The CDR3 DNA follows: TGTGCCAGCAGCGTACGGGGGAGCTCCTACAATGAGCAGTTCTTC. Encoded protein: CASSVRGSSYNEQFF.

The chain recombines TRBV2 with TRBJ2-5, with 7 bases that match TRBD2. Trimming took 7 bases from V and 5 from J; bases not matched to a gene: 10. This CDR3 spans 14 amino acids. CDR1 and CDR2 from the germline V gene are SNHLY and FYNNEI. Here the CDR3 reads CASILERGAETQYF. The CDR3 DNA follows: TGTGCCAGCATATTAGAGCGGGGTGCGGAGACCCAGTACTTC.

This clone was seen once. The chain recombines TRBV3-1 (or the pseudogene TRBV3-2) with TRBJ2-5; possible D gene TRBD2, 6 bases. Looked up from germline, CDR1 is LGHDT and CDR2 is YNNKEL (reference sequence). CDR3 size: 15 residues. The ends were cut back, 1 base at V and 4 bases at J, with 13 bases in the middle. The CDR3 region has the DNA TGTGCCAGCAGCCAAGCCAAGGGGCGGGGAGAGACCCAGTACTTC. Protein: CASSQAKGRGETQYF.

V gene TRBV5-1 combines with J gene TRBJ1-1; D ambiguous. CDR1 is SGHRS, CDR2 YFSETQ, per germline. V was trimmed by 5 bases and J by 2 bases, leaving 10 bases between them. The CDR3 length is 13 residues. CDR3 region: CASSDKINTEAFF. The CDR3 DNA sequence: TGCGCCAGCAGTGACAAAATCAACACTGAAGCTTTCTTT.

This clone has a handful of counts. This chain uses TRBV5-4 with TRBJ2-5; D might be TRBD2 (5 bases). Germline CDR1 SGHNT, CDR2 YYREEE (reference sequence). V gave up 2 bases and J gave up 2 bases, with 10 bases separating them. This CDR3 region has 14 residues. CDR3 residues: CASSFIGVQETQYF. The CDR3 DNA reads TGTGCCAGCAGCTTTATCGGGGTGCAAGAGACCCAGTACTTC.